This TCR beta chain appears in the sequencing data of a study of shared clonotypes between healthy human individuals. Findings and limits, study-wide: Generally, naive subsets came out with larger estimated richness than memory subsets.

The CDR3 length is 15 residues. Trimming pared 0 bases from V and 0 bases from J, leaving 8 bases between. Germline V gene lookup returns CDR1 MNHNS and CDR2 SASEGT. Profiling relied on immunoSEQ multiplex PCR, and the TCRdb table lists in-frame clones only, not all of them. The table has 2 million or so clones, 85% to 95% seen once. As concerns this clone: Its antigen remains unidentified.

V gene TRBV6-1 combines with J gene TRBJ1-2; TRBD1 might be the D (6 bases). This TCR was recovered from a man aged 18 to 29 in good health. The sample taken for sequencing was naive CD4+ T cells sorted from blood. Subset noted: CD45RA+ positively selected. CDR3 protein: CASSEAGTPNYGYTF. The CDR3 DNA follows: TGTGCCAGCAGTGAAGCCGGGACACCTAACTATGGCTACACCTTC.